The next 10 T cell receptor beta chains were all read from a single sample in a study of blood T cell repertoires in COVID-19. Clones were read by immunoSEQ multiplex PCR, and TCRdb kept only the in-frame ones, dropping some. The sample consists of around 470,000 clones, around 91% of them appearing once. The sample comprised PBMCs or T cells enriched from blood (not recorded which). All receptors come from a man between 18 and 35 years old who had recovered from COVID-19.

The rearrangement links TRBV9 to TRBJ1-3, with D unresolved. Germline-derived CDR1 and CDR2 are SGDLS and YYNGEE. V was trimmed by 0 bases and J by 0 bases, leaving 10 bases between them. This CDR3 has 16 amino acids. The CDR3 nucleotides are TGTGCCAGCAGCGTAGCGGACGGGATCTCTGGAAACACCATATATTTT. This encodes CASSVADGISGNTIYF.

The chain couples TRBV19 to TRBJ2-2; the D gene is possibly TRBD2 (5 bases). V shed 5 bases and J shed 5 bases, with 18 bases lying between them. The germline V gene has CDR1 LNHDA and CDR2 SQIVND (reference sequence). The CDR3 runs 16 residues. CDR3 DNA sequence: TGTGCCAGTAGTGGGATGTGGGGAGTGGGTACCGGGGAGCTGTTTTTT. The encoded protein is CASSGMWGVGTGELFF.

The rearrangement uses TRBV7-3 and TRBJ1-3, with a weak D call TRBD1 (5 bases). V gave up 5 bases and J gave up 4 bases, with 15 bases separating them. Germline lookup yields CDR1 SGHTA and CDR2 FQGTGA. The CDR3 length is 15 residues. The DNA of the CDR3 is TGTGCCAGCAGCCCAGGGAGGGGACGCGGAAACACCATATATTTT. Encoded protein: CASSPGRGRGNTIYF.

The V gene is TRBV15, the J gene TRBJ1-1; D gene uncertain. Germline V CDR1 and CDR2: LNHNV, YYDKDF (reference sequence). The CDR3 extends over 15 amino acids. The germline V and J ends were trimmed by 1 base and 5 bases, with 14 bases remaining between them. CDR3 residues: CATSRVGGSGTEAFF. DNA of the CDR3: TGTGCCACCAGCAGAGTGGGTGGGTCCGGGACTGAAGCTTTCTTT.

Comments on this clone: The sample carries other DNA sequences with the same CDR3. This rearrangement joins TRBV15 to TRBJ1-4, with D tentatively TRBD1 (5 bases). The CDR3 is 15 residues long. The germline CDR1 and CDR2 sequences are LNHNV and YYDKDF (reference sequence). V was trimmed by 0 bases and J by 4 bases, leaving 9 bases between them. CDR3 protein: CATSRDPGGNEKLFF. CDR3 bases: TGTGCCACCAGCAGAGATCCCGGGGGTAATGAAAAACTGTTTTTT.

CDR3 region: CASSPEKNRDNHEGTEAFF. CDR3 nucleotide sequence: TGTGCCAGCAGCCCAGAGAAGAACCGGGACAACCACGAGGGCACTGAAGCTTTCTTT. V and J are TRBV3-1 (or the pseudogene TRBV3-2) and TRBJ1-1; tentatively, D is TRBD1 (6 bases). The CDR3 loop spans 19 amino acids. CDR1 and CDR2 (germline): LGHDT, YNNKEL (reference sequence). V lost 4 bases and J 4 bases, leaving 28 bases between the germline ends.

The chain combines TRBV2 with TRBJ2-7; the D is unclear. Germline V CDR1 and CDR2: SNHLY, FYNNEI. Trimming took 6 bases from V and 7 from J, leaving 16 bases between them. The CDR3 loop spans 13 amino acids. CDR3 region: CASSLRETGEQYF. CDR3 nucleotide sequence: TGTGCCAGCAGCCTCCGTGAGACGGGTGAGCAGTACTTC.

This CDR3 is CASSPGLDYNEQFF. The CDR3, as DNA: TGTGCCAGCAGTCCTGGACTCGACTACAATGAGCAGTTCTTC. V gene TRBV28 combines with J gene TRBJ2-1, with D perhaps matching TRBD2 (5 bases). The CDR3 has 14 amino acids. Per germline, CDR1 MDHEN and CDR2 SYDVKM. Trimming left V 5 bases short and J 3 bases short, with 11 bases between.

The gene calls are TRBV7-9 and TRBJ2-1; D is possibly TRBD2 (5 bases). V was trimmed by 5 bases and J by 2 bases, leaving 13 bases between them. Germline V CDR1 and CDR2: SEHNR, FQNEAQ (reference sequence). This CDR3 contains 15 residues. The CDR3 region has the DNA TGTGCCAGCAGCCCGCAGGACTTTACCTACAATGAGCAGTTCTTC. It specifies CASSPQDFTYNEQFF.

The V call is TRBV4-1, the J call TRBJ1-1, with 8 bases lining up with TRBD1. The CDR3 extends over 15 amino acids. Unmatched junction bases numbered 8, after V lost 2 bases and J lost 6 bases. In germline, CDR1 is MGHRA, CDR2 YSYEKL. In DNA, the CDR3 is TGCGCCAGCAGCCAATCCGGACAGGGCGGGGCTGAAGCTTTCTTT. Protein: CASSQSGQGGAEAFF.